This T cell receptor beta chain was identified during a study of blood T cell repertoires in COVID-19 (dated by TCRdb to 2020 to 2021). In the study overall: Collaborator samples came from the United States, Italy and Spain and covered acute and convalescent phases of COVID-19. Samples were obtained from the ongoing ImmuneRACE study (first 160 participants) and from about 1,300 subjects provided by 6 global collaborators. The prospective study material was composed of cDNA or gDNA derived from T cells, B-cell-depleted T cells, or PBMCs. A freely available public database, intended as a resource for researchers studying the immune response to SARS-CoV-2, is where the repertoires were released. Nearly every sample came with metadata listing a de-identified subject ID, COVID-19 status, age in years and sex. Subjects who had been exposed to COVID-19, were actively infected with it, or had recovered from it provided the deeply sampled blood TCRbeta repertoires that made up the dataset. Where HLA class I and class II types were available, the types were taken from metadata supplied by the sample provider, not from assay-based typing. General study outcomes and caveats: The amount of clinical and demographic metadata varied by source and participant and was provided uncurated.

From the cysteine up to the phenylalanine, the CDR3 has a length of 14 residues. The read is trimmed to its CDR3 DNA, 42 bases read in frame from base 1. The germline V gene encodes CDR1 LGHDT and CDR2 YNNKEL (reference sequence). Trimming costs V 2 bases and J 6 bases, and their ends lie 10 bases apart. Concerning this clone: Which antigen it targets is not known. Per-base quality was not reported, and no clone a single base away is much larger than it.

Collaborating institutions collected whole blood in K2EDTA tubes following their own protocols. For TCRbeta analysis, collaborators shipped samples in one of three forms: frozen whole blood, isolated PBMCs, or DNA extracted from either of those sample types. TCRbeta CDR3 regions were amplified from genomic DNA by means of the immunoSEQ Assay, a bias-controlled multiplex PCR. As for the authors' bioinformatics: Nucleated cell counts per sample were estimated from amplification of reference gene primers within the assay. Sequence reads were collapsed and filtered to measure the absolute abundance of every unique TCRbeta CDR3 rearrangement. For each sample, productive Simpson clonality was calculated as the square root of Simpson's diversity index over productive rearrangements. The table was pulled from immuneACCESS by TCRdb, which kept in-frame rearrangements only. Such tables lose some clones; where checked, under half of the loss comes from unresolved V genes, and the rest has no known cause. For V, J and clone size, that table is used; D and trimming come from the DNA. The sample includes roughly 110,000 clones, with roughly 80% observed a single time. In total, the top ten clones hold roughly 1.6% of the sample.

This clonotype was obtained from a man over 45 with acute or convalescent COVID-19. The chain links TRBV3-1 (or the pseudogene TRBV3-2) with TRBJ2-2; matching of 6 bases hints at TRBD1 as the D gene. The material sequenced was peripheral blood. The encoded CDR3 is CASSQRRTAGELFF. The DNA reads as follows: TGTGCCAGCAGCCAAAGGAGGACAGCCGGGGAGCTGTTTTTT.